Below, 12 T cell receptor beta chains from the same sample are listed, as sequenced in a study of cytomegalovirus exposure and HLA in healthy donors. Both 60 Vbeta primers and 13 Jbeta primers went into the PCR. Generated by immunoSEQ multiplex PCR, the TCRdb table keeps only in-frame clones and is missing some. This sample has about 200,000 clones, with around 80% found just once. Sequenced input: PBMCs. The receptor source for this set is a man aged 18 to 29 in good health and CMV-seronegative.

V gene TRBV27 combines with J gene TRBJ2-5; TRBD2 matches 8 bases. This CDR3 is 18 amino acids long. The germline V gene has CDR1 MNHEY and CDR2 SMNVEV (reference sequence). The V gene end was trimmed by 2 bases and the J gene end by 2 bases; junction bases not matched to a gene: 13. Written as DNA, the CDR3 is TGTGCCAGCAGTTTACGCCCCGCTTTAAGCGGGGGACAAGAGACCCAGTACTTC. Translation: CASSLRPALSGGQETQYF.

In its sample, this clone was seen a few times. The chain links TRBV7-3 to TRBJ2-1, with TRBD2 matching over 12 bases. This CDR3 contains 15 residues. Germline trimming cut 3 bases from V and 10 bases from J; bases unmatched to any gene: 7. Germline loops: CDR1 SGHTA, CDR2 FQGTGA. CDR3 loop: CASSLQLAGGAEQFF. The CDR3 DNA reads TGTGCCAGCAGCTTGCAACTAGCGGGGGGTGCGGAGCAGTTCTTC.

The V and J genes are TRBV18 and TRBJ2-7; 8 bases match TRBD2. Germline CDR1 is KGHSH and CDR2 is LQKENI. With 6 bases clipped from V and 6 bases from J, the junction kept 13 bases outside the gene matches. The CDR3 is 15 amino acids. The DNA for the CDR3 is TGTGCCAGCTCCCCCGAAGCGGGGACTAGAGGCGAGCAGTACTTC. Amino acid sequence: CASSPEAGTRGEQYF.

CDR3 nucleotide sequence: TGTGCCAGCTCACCAAGACAGTTGGGTAAGGACGAGCAGTACTTC. Protein: CASSPRQLGKDEQYF. The genes are TRBV18 and TRBJ2-7, with D tentatively TRBD1 (5 bases). V gave up 2 bases and J gave up 5 bases, with 16 bases separating them. The germline CDR1 and CDR2 sequences are KGHSH and LQKENI. The length of the CDR3 is 15 residues.

The chain links TRBV12-5 to TRBJ2-3, with 9 nucleotides matching TRBD2. The trim removed 6 bases at V and 2 bases at J, leaving 9 bases unmatched. Germline V gene lookup returns CDR1 LGHNT and CDR2 FRNRAP. The CDR3 runs 16 residues. The CDR3, as DNA: TGTGCTAGTGGCCCTCCTAGCGGGGCAATCACAGATACGCAGTATTTT. Protein: CASGPPSGAITDTQYF.

This clone has just a few counts. The V and J genes are TRBV27 and TRBJ1-6, with 7 nucleotides matching TRBD1. This CDR3 region has 13 residues. V dropped 5 bases and J dropped 10; count of bases not matched to a gene: 5. Germline CDR1 is MNHEY and CDR2 is SMNVEV (reference sequence). DNA of the CDR3: TGTGCCAGCAGTCTAGACAGGGTGTCACCCCTCCACTTT. Its translation: CASSLDRVSPLHF.

This chain links TRBV30 with TRBJ1-4; D unresolved. The V end lost 3 bases, the J end lost 8 bases, and 16 bases lay between the germline ends. Germline CDR1 GTSNPN, CDR2 SVGIG (reference sequence). This CDR3 spans 14 amino acids. The CDR3 nucleotides are TGTGCCTGGAGGAAAAAACGGTCGGGAGAAAAACTGTTTTTT. Translating it yields CAWRKKRSGEKLFF. Full variable domain (missing parts from reference TRBV30 and TRBJ1-4): SQTIHQWPATLVQPVGSPLSLECTVEGTSNPNLYWYRQAAGRGLQLLFYSVGIGQISSEVPQNLSASRPQDRQFILSSKKLLLSDSGFYLCAWRKKRSGEKLFFGSGTQLSVL.

In DNA, the CDR3 is TGTGCCAGCAGTCCCCGACACACAGATACGCAGTATTTT. This gives the protein CASSPRHTDTQYF. The J gene is TRBJ2-3, the V gene TRBV6-1; D remains ambiguous. Germline V gene data show CDR1 as MNHNS and CDR2 as SASEGT. The CDR3 loop spans 13 amino acids. Trimming cost V 5 bases and J 2 bases, with 8 bases left between them.

The chain links TRBV29-1 to TRBJ2-7; 10 bases fit TRBD1. Germline loops: CDR1 SQVTM, CDR2 ANQGSEA. The CDR3 consists of 16 residues. V was clipped by 6 bases and J by 0 bases; unmatched bases: 11. CDR3 protein: CSVAPGQGIGSYEQYF. The CDR3 DNA reads TGCAGCGTGGCACCGGGACAGGGGATCGGCTCCTACGAGCAGTACTTC.

The rearrangement joins TRBV7-9 to TRBJ1-2, with D possibly matching TRBD1 (6 bases). The CDR3 runs 13 residues. The V end was cut by 1 base, the J end by 6 bases, with 9 bases between. Germline lookup yields CDR1 SEHNR and CDR2 FQNEAQ (reference sequence). CDR3 coding DNA: TGTGCCAGCAGCTTAGGGTCAGGGGATGGCTACACCTTC. Protein sequence: CASSLGSGDGYTF.

This clone was found a few times. Relative to the germline gene, one junction end is altered; a read error may explain this. This sequence joins TRBV7-7 and TRBJ2-1, with TRBD2 matching 7 bases. This CDR3 contains 15 residues. CDR1 and CDR2 from the germline V gene are SSHAT and FNYEAQ (reference sequence). The CDR3 DNA sequence: TGTGCTAGCAGCCTGGCATTTGGGCGGGAGAATGAGCAGTTCTTC. As protein: CASSLAFGRENEQFF.

J is TRBJ2-1 and V is TRBV10-1; the match to TRBD2 covers 12 bases. The V segment lost 6 bases and the J segment 5 bases; nucleotides outside the gene matches: 5. This CDR3 has 15 amino acids. Germline assignment: CDR1 WNHNN and CDR2 SYGVQD (reference sequence). CDR3 coding DNA: TGCGCCAGCAGCGAGACTAGCGGGGGCCACAATGAGCAGTTCTTC. It translates to CASSETSGGHNEQFF.